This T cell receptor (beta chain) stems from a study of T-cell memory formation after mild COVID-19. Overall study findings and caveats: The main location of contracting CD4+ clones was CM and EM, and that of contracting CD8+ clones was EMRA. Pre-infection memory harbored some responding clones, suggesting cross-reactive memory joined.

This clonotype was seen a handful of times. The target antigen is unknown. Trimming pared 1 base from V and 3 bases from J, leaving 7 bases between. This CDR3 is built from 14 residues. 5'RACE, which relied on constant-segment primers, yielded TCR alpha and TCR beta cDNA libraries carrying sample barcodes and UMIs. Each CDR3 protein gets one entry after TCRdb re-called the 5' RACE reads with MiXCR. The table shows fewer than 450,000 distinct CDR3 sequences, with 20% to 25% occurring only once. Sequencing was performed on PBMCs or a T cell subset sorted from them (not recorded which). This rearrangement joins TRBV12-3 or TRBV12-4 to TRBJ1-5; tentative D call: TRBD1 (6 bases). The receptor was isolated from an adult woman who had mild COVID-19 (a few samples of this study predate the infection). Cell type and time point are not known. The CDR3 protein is CASSLGGLNQPQHF. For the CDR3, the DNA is TGTGCCAGCAGTTTAGGGGGGCTCAATCAGCCCCAGCATTTT.